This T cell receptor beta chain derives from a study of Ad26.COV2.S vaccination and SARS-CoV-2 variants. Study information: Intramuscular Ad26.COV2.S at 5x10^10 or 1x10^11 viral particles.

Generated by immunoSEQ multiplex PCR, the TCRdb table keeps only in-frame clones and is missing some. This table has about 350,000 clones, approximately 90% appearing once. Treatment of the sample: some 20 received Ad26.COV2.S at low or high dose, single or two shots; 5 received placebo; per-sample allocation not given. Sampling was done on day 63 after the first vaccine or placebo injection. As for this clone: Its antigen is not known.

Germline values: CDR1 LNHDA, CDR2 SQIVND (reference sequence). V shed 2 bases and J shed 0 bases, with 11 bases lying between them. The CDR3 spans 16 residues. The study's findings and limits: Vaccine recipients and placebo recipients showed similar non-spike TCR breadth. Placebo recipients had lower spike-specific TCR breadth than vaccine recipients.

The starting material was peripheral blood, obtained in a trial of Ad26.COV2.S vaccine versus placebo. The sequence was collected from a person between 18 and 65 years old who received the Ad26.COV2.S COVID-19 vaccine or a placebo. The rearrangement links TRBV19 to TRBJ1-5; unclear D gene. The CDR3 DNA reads TGTGCCAGTAGTATACGGGCAGCGTATAGCAATCAGCCCCAGCATTTT. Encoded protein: CASSIRAAYSNQPQHF. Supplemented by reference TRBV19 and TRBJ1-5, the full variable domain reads DGGITQSPKYLFRKEGQNVTLSCEQNLNHDAMYWYRQDPGQGLRLIYYSQIVNDFQKGDIAEGYSVSREKKESFPLTVTSAQKNPTAFYLCASSIRAAYSNQPQHFGDGTRLSIL.